This TCR beta chain originates from a study of OX40 agonist ivuxolimab in advanced cancers. Whole-study context: Of the patients, three showed partial responses, one with hepatocellular carcinoma and two with cutaneous melanoma. Study findings and constraints: The study found that CD8+ T cells averaged more expanded clones than CD4+. Partly responding patients at 0.1-3.0 mg/kg showed some of the smallest clonal expansion. Among some nonresponders, normalized T-cell clonal expansion was also low.

Germline loops: CDR1 DFQATT, CDR2 SNEGSKA (reference sequence). Trimming took 6 bases from V and 5 from J, leaving 8 bases between them. This CDR3 has 11 residues. Generated by immunoSEQ multiplex PCR, the TCRdb table keeps only in-frame clones and is missing some. The data contain 100,000 or so clones, under 85% of them singletons. This clone occurred once. The antigen remains unidentified. The chain carries TRBV20-1 and TRBJ2-1, with unresolved D. The sequence derives from an adult with an advanced solid tumor such as melanoma, head and neck, liver or kidney cancer. The sample was CD4+ or CD8+ T cells sorted from blood, taken in a trial of the OX40 agonist ivuxolimab. CDR3 residues: CSAARDNEQFF. The CDR3 DNA follows: TGCAGTGCGGCACGAGACAATGAGCAGTTCTTC.